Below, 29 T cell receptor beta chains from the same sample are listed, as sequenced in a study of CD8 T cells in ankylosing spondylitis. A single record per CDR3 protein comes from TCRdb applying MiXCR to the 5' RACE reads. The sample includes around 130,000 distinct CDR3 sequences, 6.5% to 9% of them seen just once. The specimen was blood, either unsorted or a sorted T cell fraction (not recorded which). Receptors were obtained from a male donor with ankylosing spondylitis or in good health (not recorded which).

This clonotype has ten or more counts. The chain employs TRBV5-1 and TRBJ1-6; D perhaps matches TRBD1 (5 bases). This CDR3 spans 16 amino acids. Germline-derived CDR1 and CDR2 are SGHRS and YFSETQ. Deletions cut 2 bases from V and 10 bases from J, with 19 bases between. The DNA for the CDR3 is TGCGCCAGCAGCTTCCACTGGGACGGAGGAAGCTCACCCCTCCACTTT. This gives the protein CASSFHWDGGSSPLHF.

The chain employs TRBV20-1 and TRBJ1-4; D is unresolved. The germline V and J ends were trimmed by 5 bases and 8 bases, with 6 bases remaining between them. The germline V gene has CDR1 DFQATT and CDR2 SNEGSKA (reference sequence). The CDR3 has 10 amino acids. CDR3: CSAPVEKLFF. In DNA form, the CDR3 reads TGCAGTGCTCCCGTCGAAAAACTGTTTTTT.

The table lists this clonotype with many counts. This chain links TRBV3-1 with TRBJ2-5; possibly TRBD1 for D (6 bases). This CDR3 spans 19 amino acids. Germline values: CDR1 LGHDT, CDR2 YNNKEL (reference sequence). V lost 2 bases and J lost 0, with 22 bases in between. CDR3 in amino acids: CASSQILSRRGPYQETQYF. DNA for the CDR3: TGTGCCAGCAGCCAAATTCTATCCCGCAGGGGACCGTACCAAGAGACCCAGTACTTC.

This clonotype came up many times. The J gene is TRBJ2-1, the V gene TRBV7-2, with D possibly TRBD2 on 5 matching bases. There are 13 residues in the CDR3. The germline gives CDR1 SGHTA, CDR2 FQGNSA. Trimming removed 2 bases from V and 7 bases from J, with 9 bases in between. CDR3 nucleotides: TGTGCCAGCAGCTTAACTAGACTAAATGAGCAGTTCTTC. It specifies CASSLTRLNEQFF.

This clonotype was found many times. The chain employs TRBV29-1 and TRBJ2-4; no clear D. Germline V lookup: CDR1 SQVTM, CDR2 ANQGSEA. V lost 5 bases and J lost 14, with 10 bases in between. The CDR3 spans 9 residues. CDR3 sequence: CSVPRAKYF. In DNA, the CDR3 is TGCAGCGTTCCACGGGCTAAGTACTTC. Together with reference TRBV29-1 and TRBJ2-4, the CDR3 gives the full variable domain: SAVISQKPSRDICQRGTSLTIQCQVDSQVTMMFWYRQQPGQSLTLIATANQGSEATYESGFVIDKFPISRPNLTFSTLTVSNMSPEDSSIYLCSVPRAKYFGAGTRLSVL.

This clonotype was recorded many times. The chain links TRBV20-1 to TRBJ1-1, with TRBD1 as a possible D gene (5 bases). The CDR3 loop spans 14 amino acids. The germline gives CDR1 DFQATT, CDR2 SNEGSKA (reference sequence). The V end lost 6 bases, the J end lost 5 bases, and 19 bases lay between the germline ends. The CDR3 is CSAYREGPGTEAFF. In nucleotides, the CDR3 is TGCAGTGCGTATAGGGAGGGGCCGGGGACTGAAGCTTTCTTT.

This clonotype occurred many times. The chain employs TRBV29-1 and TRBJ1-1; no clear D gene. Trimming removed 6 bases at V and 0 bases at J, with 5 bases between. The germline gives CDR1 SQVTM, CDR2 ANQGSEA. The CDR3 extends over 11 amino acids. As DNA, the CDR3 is TGCAGCGTCACCCTGAACACTGAAGCTTTCTTT. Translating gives CSVTLNTEAFF.

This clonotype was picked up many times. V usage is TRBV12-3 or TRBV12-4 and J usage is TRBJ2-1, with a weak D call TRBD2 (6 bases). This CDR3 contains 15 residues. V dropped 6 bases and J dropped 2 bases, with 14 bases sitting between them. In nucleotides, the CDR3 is TGTGCCAGCAGGTTTCTGGGGGGACCCTACAATGAGCAGTTCTTC. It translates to CASRFLGGPYNEQFF.

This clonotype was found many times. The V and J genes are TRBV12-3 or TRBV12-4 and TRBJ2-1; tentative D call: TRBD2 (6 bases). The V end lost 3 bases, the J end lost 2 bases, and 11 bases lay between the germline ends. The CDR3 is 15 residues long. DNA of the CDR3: TGTGCCAGCAGTTTGGGGCTAGCGACCTACAATGAGCAGTTCTTC. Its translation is CASSLGLATYNEQFF.

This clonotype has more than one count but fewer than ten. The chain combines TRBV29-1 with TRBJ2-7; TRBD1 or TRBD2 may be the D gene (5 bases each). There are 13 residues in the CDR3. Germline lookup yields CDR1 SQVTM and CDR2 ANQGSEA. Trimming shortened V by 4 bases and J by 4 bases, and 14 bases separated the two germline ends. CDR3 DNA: TGCAGCGTTGCCCTCGGGACCGCGTACGAGCAGTACTTC. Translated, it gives CSVALGTAYEQYF.

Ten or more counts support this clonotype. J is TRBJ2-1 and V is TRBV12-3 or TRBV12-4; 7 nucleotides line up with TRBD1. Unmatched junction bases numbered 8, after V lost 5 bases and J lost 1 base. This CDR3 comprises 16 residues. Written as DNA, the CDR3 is TGTGCCAGCAGTAGCGGACAGGCGTATTCCTACAATGAGCAGTTCTTC. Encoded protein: CASSSGQAYSYNEQFF.

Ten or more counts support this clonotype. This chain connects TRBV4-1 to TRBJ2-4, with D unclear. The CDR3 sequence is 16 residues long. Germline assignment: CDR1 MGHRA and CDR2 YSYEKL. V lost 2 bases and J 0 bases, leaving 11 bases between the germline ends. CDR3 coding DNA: TGCGCCAGCAGCCAAATCACAAGTCTAGCCAAAAACATTCAGTACTTC. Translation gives CASSQITSLAKNIQYF.

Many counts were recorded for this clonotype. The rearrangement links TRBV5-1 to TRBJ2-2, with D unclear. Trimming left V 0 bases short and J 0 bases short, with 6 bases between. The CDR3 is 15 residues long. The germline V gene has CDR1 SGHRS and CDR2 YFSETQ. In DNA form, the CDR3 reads TGCGCCAGCAGCTTGGGGGCTTCGAACACCGGGGAGCTGTTTTTT. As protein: CASSLGASNTGELFF. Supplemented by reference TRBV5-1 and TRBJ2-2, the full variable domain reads KAGVTQTPRYLIKTRGQQVTLSCSPISGHRSVSWYQQTPGQGLQFLFEYFSETQRNKGNFPGRFSGRQFSNSRSEMNVSTLELGDSALYLCASSLGASNTGELFFGEGSRLTVL.

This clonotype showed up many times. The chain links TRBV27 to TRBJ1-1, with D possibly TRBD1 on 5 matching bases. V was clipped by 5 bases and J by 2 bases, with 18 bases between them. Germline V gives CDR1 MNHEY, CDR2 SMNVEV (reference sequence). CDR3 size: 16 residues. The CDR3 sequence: CASSPLPGRKNTEAFF. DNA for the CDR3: TGTGCCAGCAGTCCGCTGCCGGGACGCAAAAACACTGAAGCTTTCTTT.

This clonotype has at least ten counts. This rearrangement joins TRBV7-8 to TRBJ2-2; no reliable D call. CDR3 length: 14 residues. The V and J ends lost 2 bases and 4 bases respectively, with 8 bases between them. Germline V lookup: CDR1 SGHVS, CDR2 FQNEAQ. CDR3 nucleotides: TGTGCCAGCAGCTTACAACAGTCCACCGGGGAGCTGTTTTTT. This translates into CASSLQQSTGELFF.

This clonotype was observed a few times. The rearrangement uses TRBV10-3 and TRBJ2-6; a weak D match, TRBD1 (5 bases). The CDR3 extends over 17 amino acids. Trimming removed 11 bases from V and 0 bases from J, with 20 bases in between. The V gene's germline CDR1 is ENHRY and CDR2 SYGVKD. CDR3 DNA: TGTGCCGTCGGGTGGGGCAGTATCCTCTCTGGGGCCAACGTCCTGACTTTC. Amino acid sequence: CAVGWGSILSGANVLTF.

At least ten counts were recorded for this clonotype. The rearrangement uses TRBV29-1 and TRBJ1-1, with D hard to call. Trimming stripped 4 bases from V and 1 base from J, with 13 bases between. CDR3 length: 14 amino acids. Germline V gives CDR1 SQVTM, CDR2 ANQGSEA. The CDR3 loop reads CSVARPAENTEAFF. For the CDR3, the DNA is TGCAGCGTTGCTCGGCCAGCCGAGAACACTGAAGCTTTCTTT.

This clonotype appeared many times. The CDR3 region has the DNA TGCGCCAGCAGCTTGAACCCACAGGGCCTTAATCAGCCCCAGCATTTT. This encodes CASSLNPQGLNQPQHF. The chain has TRBV5-1 and TRBJ1-5; perhaps TRBD1 as D (6 bases). The CDR3 is 16 amino acids. V lost 1 base and J 4 bases, leaving 15 bases between the germline ends. Per germline, CDR1 SGHRS and CDR2 YFSETQ.

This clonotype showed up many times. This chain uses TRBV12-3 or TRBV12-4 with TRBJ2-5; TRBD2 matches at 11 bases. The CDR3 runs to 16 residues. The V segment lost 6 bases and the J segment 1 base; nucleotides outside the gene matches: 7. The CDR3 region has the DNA TGTGCCAGCAGCAATAGACTAGCGGGGTCCCAAGAGACCCAGTACTTC. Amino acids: CASSNRLAGSQETQYF.

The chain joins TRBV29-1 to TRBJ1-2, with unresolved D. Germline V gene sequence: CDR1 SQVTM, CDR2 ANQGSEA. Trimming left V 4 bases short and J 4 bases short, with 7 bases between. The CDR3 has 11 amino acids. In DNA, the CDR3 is TGCAGCGTTGGTGGGGTCTATGGCTACACCTTC. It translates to CSVGGVYGYTF.

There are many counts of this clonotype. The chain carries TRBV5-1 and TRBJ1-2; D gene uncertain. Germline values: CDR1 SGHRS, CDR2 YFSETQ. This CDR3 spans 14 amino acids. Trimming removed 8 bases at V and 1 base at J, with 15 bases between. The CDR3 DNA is TGCGCCAGTTCAAAAGATATGAATAACTATGGCTACACCTTC. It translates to CASSKDMNNYGYTF.

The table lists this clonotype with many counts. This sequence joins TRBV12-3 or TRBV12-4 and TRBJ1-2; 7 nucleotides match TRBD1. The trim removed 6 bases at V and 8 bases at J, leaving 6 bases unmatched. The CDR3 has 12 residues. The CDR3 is CASRGGAGGYTF. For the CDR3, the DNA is TGTGCCAGCAGAGGGGGCGCGGGCGGCTACACCTTC.

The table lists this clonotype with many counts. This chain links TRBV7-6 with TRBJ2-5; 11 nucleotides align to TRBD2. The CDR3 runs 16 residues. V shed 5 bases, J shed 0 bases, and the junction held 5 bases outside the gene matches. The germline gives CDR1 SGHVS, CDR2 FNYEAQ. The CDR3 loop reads CASSRTSGHNQETQYF. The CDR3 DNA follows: TGTGCCAGCAGCCGGACTAGCGGGCATAACCAAGAGACCCAGTACTTC.

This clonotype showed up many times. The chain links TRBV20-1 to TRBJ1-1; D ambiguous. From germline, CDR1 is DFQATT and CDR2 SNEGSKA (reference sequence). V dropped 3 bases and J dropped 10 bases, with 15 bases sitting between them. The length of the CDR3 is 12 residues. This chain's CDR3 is CSARAVLGVAFF. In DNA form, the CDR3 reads TGCAGTGCTAGGGCCGTGCTGGGCGTAGCTTTCTTT.

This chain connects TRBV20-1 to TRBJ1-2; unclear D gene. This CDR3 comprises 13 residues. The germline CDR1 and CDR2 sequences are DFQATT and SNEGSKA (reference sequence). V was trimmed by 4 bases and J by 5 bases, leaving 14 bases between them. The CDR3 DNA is TGCAGTGCTACCGTCGGCGACCCTTATGGCTACACCTTC. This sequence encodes CSATVGDPYGYTF.

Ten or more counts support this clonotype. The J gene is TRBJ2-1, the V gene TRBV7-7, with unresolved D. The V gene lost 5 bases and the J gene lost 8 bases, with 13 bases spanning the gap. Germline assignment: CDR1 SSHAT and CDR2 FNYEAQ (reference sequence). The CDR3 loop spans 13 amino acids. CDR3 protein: CASSAARVHEQFF. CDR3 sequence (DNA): TGTGCCAGCAGCGCCGCCCGTGTCCATGAGCAGTTCTTC.

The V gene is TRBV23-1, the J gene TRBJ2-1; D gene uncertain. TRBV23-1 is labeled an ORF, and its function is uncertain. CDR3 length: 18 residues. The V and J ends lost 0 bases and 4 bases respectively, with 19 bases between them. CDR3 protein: CASSQSLVTTSIYNEQFF. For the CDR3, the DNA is TGCGCCAGCAGTCAATCGCTAGTCACGACGTCCATATACAATGAGCAGTTCTTC.

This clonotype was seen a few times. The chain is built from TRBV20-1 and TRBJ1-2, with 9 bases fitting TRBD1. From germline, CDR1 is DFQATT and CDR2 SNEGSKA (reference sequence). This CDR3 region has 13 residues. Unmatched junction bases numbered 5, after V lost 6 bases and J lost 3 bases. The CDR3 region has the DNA TGCAGTGCGGAGACAGGGGGGGACTATGGCTACACCTTC. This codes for CSAETGGDYGYTF.

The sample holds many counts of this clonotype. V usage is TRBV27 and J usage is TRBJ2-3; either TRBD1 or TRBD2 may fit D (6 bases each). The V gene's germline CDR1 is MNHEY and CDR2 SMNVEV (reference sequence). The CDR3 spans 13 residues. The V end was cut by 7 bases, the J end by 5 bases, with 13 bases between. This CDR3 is CASNRGAGDTQYF. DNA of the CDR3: TGTGCCAGCAATAGGGGGGCCGGAGATACGCAGTATTTT.